Sequencing of this T cell receptor beta chain was carried out in a study of tumor-infiltrating lymphocytes in oesophageal squamous cell carcinoma. TCRdb passed the PCR reads through MiXCR, listing each CDR3 protein once. The data contain about 10,000 distinct CDR3 sequences, about 61% of them singletons. The sample consisted of esophageal tumor tissue. This clonotype was obtained from a male donor with esophageal squamous cell carcinoma.

The chain's CDR3 is CASSPDRERYTF. The CDR3 DNA follows: TGTGCCAGCAGCCCGGACAGAGAGAGGTACACCTTC. The V gene is TRBV7-3, the J gene TRBJ1-2, with D tentatively TRBD1 (6 bases). Trimming left V 5 bases short and J 11 bases short, with 15 bases between. Germline V gives CDR1 SGHTA, CDR2 FQGTGA. The CDR3 sequence is 12 residues long.